The clone carrying this T cell receptor (beta chain) was detected only a few times. Its antigen is unidentified. Each CDR3 protein is one row after TCRdb ran MiXCR on the reads. The sample comprises about 160,000 distinct CDR3 sequences, roughly a fifth of which are singletons, and about 25% rests with the top ten. CDR1 and CDR2 (germline): MDHEN, SYDVKM. The CDR3 has 15 residues. The V gene lost 9 bases and the J gene lost 4 bases, with 18 bases spanning the gap. The data were obtained in a study of T cell repertoires in cytomegalovirus infection. Study information: Recently identified HLA-C-restricted CMV epitopes and well-studied HLA-B-restricted CMV epitopes were used by the study. From public TCR beta signatures came an indication of both CMV infection and matching HLA type.

General observations from the study: Frequencies of public TCR beta families were cumulated, and this identified carriers of CMV plus the relevant HLA. In two of eight donors, the top clonotype was HLA-C-restricted CMV-specific.

The sample in question was CD8+ T cells from cultured PBMCs, obtained from culture after CMV antigen stimulation. This receptor was taken from a human donor in good health (CMV status not recorded). Some clones in this sample may be carry-over from other donors' samples. This sequence joins TRBV28 and TRBJ2-2; no reliable D call. This chain's CDR3 is CASWSEMQFTGELFF. The CDR3 nucleotides read TGTGCCAGTTGGTCGGAGATGCAATTCACCGGGGAGCTGTTTTTT.